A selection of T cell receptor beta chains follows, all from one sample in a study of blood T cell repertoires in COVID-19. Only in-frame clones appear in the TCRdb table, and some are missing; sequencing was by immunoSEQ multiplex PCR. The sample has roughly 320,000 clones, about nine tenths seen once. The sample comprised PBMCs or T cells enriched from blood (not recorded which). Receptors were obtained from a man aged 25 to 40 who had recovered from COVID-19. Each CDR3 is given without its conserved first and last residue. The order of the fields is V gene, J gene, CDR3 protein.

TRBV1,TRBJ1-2,TSSQGGLIRGRDYGYT
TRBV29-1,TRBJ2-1,SVATDNEQF
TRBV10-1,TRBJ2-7,ASSDPGDIHEQY
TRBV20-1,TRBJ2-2,SASGPRGTGELF
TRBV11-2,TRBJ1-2,ASSLDRTRGYT
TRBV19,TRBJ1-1,ASGWAGRLTEAF
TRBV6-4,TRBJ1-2,ASSTRGGGGGYT
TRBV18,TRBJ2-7,ASSLLNSGSEQY
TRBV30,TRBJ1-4,ACREGHLNEKLF
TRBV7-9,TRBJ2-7,ASSYTYEQY
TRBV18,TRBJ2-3,ASSPGVGTSGDTQY
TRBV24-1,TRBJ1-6,ATSDKPGQRVGNSPLH
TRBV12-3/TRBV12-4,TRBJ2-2,ASTIQGAGELF
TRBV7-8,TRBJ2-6,ASSQRQGPGAMAGANVLT
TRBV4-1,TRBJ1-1,ASSQRSYQTRQGGLNTEAF
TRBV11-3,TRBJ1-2,ASSFARPSGGVGYT
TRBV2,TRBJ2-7,ASTREAGASYEQY
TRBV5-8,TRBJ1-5,ASSPTEPNQPQH
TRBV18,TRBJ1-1,ASSPLQGEAF
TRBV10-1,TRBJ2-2,ASSESLLAGASNTGELF
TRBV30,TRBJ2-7,AWSGGERPTSYEQY
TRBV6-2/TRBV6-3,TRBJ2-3,ASSWTSGSTDTQY
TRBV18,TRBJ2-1,ASSPSLSNEQF
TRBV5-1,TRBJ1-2,ASKETLTNYGYT
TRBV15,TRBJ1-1,ATSRGSGWRTEAF
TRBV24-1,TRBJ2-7,ATSDTRGGPHEQY
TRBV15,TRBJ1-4,ATNPETGQGEKLF
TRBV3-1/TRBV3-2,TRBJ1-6,ASSQGGSLFYDNSPLH
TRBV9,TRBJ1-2,ASSPQAPPGYT
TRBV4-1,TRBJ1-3,ASSQEAGISGNTIY
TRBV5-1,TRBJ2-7,ASTAGAGGPWEQY
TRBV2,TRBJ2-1,ASSGEGEQF
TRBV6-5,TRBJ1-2,ASSRGANYGYT
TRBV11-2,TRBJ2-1,ASSLVLAGVNEQF
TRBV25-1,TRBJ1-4,ASGERRGREKLF
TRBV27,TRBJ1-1,ASSFTGQGLNTEAF
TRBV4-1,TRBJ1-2,ATSLASGLNYGYT
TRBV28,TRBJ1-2,ASLLSTGGYT
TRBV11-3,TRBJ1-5,ASSLTGRNQPQH
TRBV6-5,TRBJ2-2,ASSSPWAGPGELF
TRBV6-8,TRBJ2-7,ASRDGTSGDPTTRQY
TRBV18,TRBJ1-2,ASSADTYGYT
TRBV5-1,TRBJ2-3,ASSLVERILADTQY
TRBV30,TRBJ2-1,AWNRGTSSYNEQF
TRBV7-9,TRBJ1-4,ASSLGQGDATNEKLF
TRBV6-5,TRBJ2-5,ASRRNRGGETQY
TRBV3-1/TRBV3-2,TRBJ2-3,ASSHTGGTDTQY
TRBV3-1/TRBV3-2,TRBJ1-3,ASSQRDRGRGNTIY
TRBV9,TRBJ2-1,ASSVQTGNRNEQF
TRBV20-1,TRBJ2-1,SASRGGSYNEQF
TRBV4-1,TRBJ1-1,ASSQEYQYRGREAF
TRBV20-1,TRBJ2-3,SASTSGGPATQY
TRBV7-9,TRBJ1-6,ASSQDPGGNSPLH
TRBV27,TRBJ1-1,ASSRDRVNTEAF
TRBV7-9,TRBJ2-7,ASSSRDSWGSEQY
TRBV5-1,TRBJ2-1,ASSLGTSGNSEQF
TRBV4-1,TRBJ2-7,ASSQSPGGTLYEQY
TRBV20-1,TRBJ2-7,SARDRGEQY
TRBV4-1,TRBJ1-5,ASSQDTGLGNQPQH
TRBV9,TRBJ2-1,ASSGASSGRANEQF